Following are 11 T cell receptor beta chains from one sample sequenced in a study of cytomegalovirus exposure and HLA in healthy donors (dated by TCRdb to the late 2010s). To prepare the library, the immunoSEQ multiplex PCR assay was applied. The multiplex PCR relied on a mix of 60 forward primers for TCR Vbeta segments and 13 reverse primers for TCR Jbeta segments. Drawn from immuneACCESS, this table holds only the in-frame rearrangements with V and J called that TCRdb kept. Clones are partly lost; checked studies trace under half to an unresolved V gene and leave the rest unexplained. This sample has around 180,000 clones in its table, and approximately 80% of those were observed once. The ten top clones hold over 2% of the sample. The material sequenced was PBMCs. These receptor sequences come from a man aged 60 to 75 in good health and CMV-seronegative.

The chain couples TRBV7-9 to TRBJ2-2; D may be TRBD2 (6 bases). V was shortened by 4 bases and J by 3 bases, with 12 bases between the two germline ends. This CDR3 spans 15 amino acids. Germline CDR1 is SEHNR and CDR2 is FQNEAQ (reference sequence). The CDR3 coding sequence is TGTGCCAGCAGCTCGGGAGTGAGCTACACCGGGGAGCTGTTTTTT. Protein product: CASSSGVSYTGELFF.

This sequence joins TRBV6-5 and TRBJ2-5, with D tentatively TRBD1 (6 bases). The J call may not be correct, given that the DNA end is closer to TRBJ2-7. The CDR3 is made up of 15 amino acids. Germline CDR1 reads MNHEY; CDR2 reads SVGAGI. CDR3 DNA sequence: TGTGCCAGCAGTTACGTACAGGGTTTATTGGGCGAGCAGTACTTC. This translates into CASSYVQGLLGEQYF.

The chain combines TRBV5-1 with TRBJ2-5; the D is unclear. The J call could be wrong; TRBJ2-7 is a better fit for the DNA end. The CDR3 covers 13 residues. Looked up from germline, CDR1 is SGHRS and CDR2 is YFSETQ. The CDR3 protein is CASSLDRPYEQYF. CDR3 DNA: TGCGCCAGCAGCTTGGACAGACCCTACGAGCAGTACTTC.

The genes are TRBV7-9 and TRBJ1-5, with D tentatively TRBD1 (6 bases). Germline V CDR1 and CDR2: SEHNR, FQNEAQ (reference sequence). Deletions cut 1 base from V and 3 bases from J, with 13 bases between. The CDR3 is made up of 16 amino acids. CDR3 loop: CASSLEAGAINQPQHF. CDR3 sequence (DNA): TGTGCCAGCAGCTTAGAGGCAGGGGCTATCAATCAGCCCCAGCATTTT.

The V gene is TRBV7-6, the J gene TRBJ2-6, with no clear D. Germline CDR1 and CDR2: SGHVS and FNYEAQ. With 2 bases removed from V and 0 bases from J, the gap between germline ends came to 8 bases. The CDR3 extends over 16 amino acids. The CDR3 spells CASSLSVPSGANVLTF. The CDR3 DNA reads as TGTGCCAGCAGCTTATCAGTCCCCTCTGGGGCCAACGTCCTGACTTTC.

The CDR3 loop reads CASSYWRSRTNYEQYF. The CDR3 nucleotides are TGTGCCAGCAGTTACTGGAGATCAAGAACTAACTACGAGCAGTACTTC. The gene calls are TRBV6-5 and TRBJ2-7, with D uncertain. CDR3 length: 16 residues. Germline lookup yields CDR1 MNHEY and CDR2 SVGAGI. Trimming shortened V by 1 base and J by 3 bases, and 16 bases separated the two germline ends.

The rearrangement links TRBV15 to TRBJ1-2; TRBD1 matches at 8 bases. The ends lost 0 bases at V and 8 bases at J; junction bases unmatched: 11. The CDR3 has 16 residues. The germline gives CDR1 LNHNV, CDR2 YYDKDF (reference sequence). The CDR3 region is CATSRDVTGTGVGYTF. As DNA, the CDR3 is TGTGCCACCAGCAGAGATGTAACCGGGACAGGAGTGGGCTACACCTTC.

Notes on this clone: The same CDR3 can be traced to other DNA sequences in this sample. V gene TRBV25-1 combines with J gene TRBJ2-7; D unclear. CDR1 is MGHDK, CDR2 SYGVNS, per germline. The CDR3 totals 11 residues. The V end was cut by 4 bases, the J end by 3 bases, with 4 bases between. CDR3 bases: TGTGCCAGCAGTGCCTTCTACGAGCAGTACTTC. It yields the protein CASSAFYEQYF.

This rearrangement joins TRBV29-1 to TRBJ2-5; the D gene is possibly TRBD1 (5 bases). Germline V lookup: CDR1 SQVTM, CDR2 ANQGSEA. The CDR3 is made up of 16 amino acids. Deletions cut 0 bases from V and 2 bases from J, with 16 bases between. The CDR3 loop reads CSVEESGQGRQETQYF. The CDR3 DNA follows: TGCAGCGTTGAAGAAAGTGGGCAGGGCCGACAAGAGACCCAGTACTTC.

This clone occurred once. This chain joins TRBV11-2 and TRBJ2-7; D might be TRBD2 (5 bases). This CDR3 contains 15 residues. Germline V gene data show CDR1 as SGHAT and CDR2 as FQNNGV. Between the trimmed V and J ends, which lost 4 bases and 0 bases, there was a span of 13 bases. The CDR3 loop reads CASSSFGELSYEQYF. The DNA of the CDR3 is TGTGCCAGCAGCTCCTTCGGGGAACTCTCCTACGAGCAGTACTTC.

The genes are TRBV5-4 and TRBJ2-7; 7 positions agree with TRBD2. The V and J ends lost 4 bases and 2 bases, in that order; junction bases with no gene match: 3. CDR3 length: 13 residues. Germline CDR1 SGHNT, CDR2 YYREEE (reference sequence). CDR3 residues: CASSRDYAYEQYF. The DNA for the CDR3 is TGTGCCAGCAGCCGGGACTACGCCTACGAGCAGTACTTC.